The 9 T cell receptor beta chains listed next were all sequenced from one sample in a study of T cell responses to AZD1222 COVID-19 vaccine. Using immunoSEQ multiplex PCR, the repertoire was profiled, and TCRdb retains in-frame clones only, with some absent. Of about 84,000 clones in the sample, 80% to 90% were seen once. The source was peripheral blood, collected 28 days after the second AZD1222 dose. These receptors all stem from an adult who received the AZD1222 COVID-19 vaccine.

The chain couples TRBV7-8 to TRBJ2-2, with unresolved D. The germline V gene has CDR1 SGHVS and CDR2 FQNEAQ. The CDR3 has 13 residues. V was shortened by 4 bases and J by 3 bases, with 6 bases between the two germline ends. CDR3 sequence (DNA): TGTGCCAGCAGCTCGGGTTACACCGGGGAGCTGTTTTTT. Its protein is CASSSGYTGELFF.

This rearrangement joins TRBV11-1 to TRBJ2-1, with TRBD1 as a possible D gene (5 bases). CDR1 and CDR2 from the germline V gene are SGHAT and FQDESV (reference sequence). This CDR3 is 15 amino acids long. Trimming shortened V by 5 bases and J by 0 bases, and 11 bases separated the two germline ends. DNA of the CDR3: TGTGCCAGCAGCACACAGGTGAGCTCCTACAATGAGCAGTTCTTC. Amino acid sequence: CASSTQVSSYNEQFF.

The V and J genes are TRBV7-2 and TRBJ2-2; tentative D call: TRBD1 (6 bases). Germline CDR1 and CDR2: SGHTA and FQGNSA. Deletions cut 3 bases from V and 5 bases from J, with 10 bases between. CDR3 length equals 14 residues. The CDR3 sequence: CASSLFGTTGELFF. Here the CDR3 DNA reads TGTGCCAGCAGCTTGTTTGGGACAACCGGGGAGCTGTTTTTT.

This clone has more than one count but fewer than ten. The rearrangement joins TRBV7-9 to TRBJ1-5, with 9 positions matching TRBD1. Germline CDR1 and CDR2: SEHNR and FQNEAQ (reference sequence). Germline trimming cut 5 bases from V and 4 bases from J; bases unmatched to any gene: 6. The CDR3 extends over 15 amino acids. CDR3 sequence reads: CASSQDRGWNQPQHF. For the CDR3, the DNA is TGTGCCAGCAGCCAGGACAGGGGTTGGAATCAGCCCCAGCATTTT. The entire variable domain, with the rest obtained from reference TRBV7-9 and TRBJ1-5, is as follows: DTGVSQNPRHKITKRGQNVTFRCDPISEHNRLYWYRQTLGQGPEFLTYFQNEAQLEKSRLLSDRFSAERPKGSFSTLEIQRTEQGDSAMYLCASSQDRGWNQPQHFGDGTRLSIL.

The chain uses TRBV30 and TRBJ1-5; D not certain. V was clipped by 2 bases and J by 3 bases, with 8 bases between them. The CDR3 totals 13 residues. CDR1 is GTSNPN, CDR2 SVGIG, per germline (reference sequence). As DNA, the CDR3 is TGTGCCTGGAGTCGGACGTACAATCAGCCCCAGCATTTT. Translated: CAWSRTYNQPQHF.

The chain recombines TRBV7-9 with TRBJ2-3; D tentatively reads TRBD1 or TRBD2 (6 bases each). The germline CDR1 and CDR2 sequences are SEHNR and FQNEAQ (reference sequence). This CDR3 has 13 amino acids. Trimming shortened V by 8 bases and J by 1 base, and 10 bases separated the two germline ends. This chain's CDR3 is CASSRGGTDTQYF. The CDR3 region has the DNA TGTGCCAGCTCGAGGGGGGGCACAGATACGCAGTATTTT.

This rearrangement joins TRBV19 to TRBJ1-4; TRBD1 matches 7 bases. The V gene end was trimmed by 0 bases and the J gene end by 6 bases; junction bases not matched to a gene: 7. The germline V gene has CDR1 LNHDA and CDR2 SQIVND (reference sequence). The CDR3 is made up of 16 amino acids. The CDR3 sequence: CASSIDPGQRDEKLFF. The DNA of the CDR3 is TGTGCCAGTAGTATAGATCCGGGACAGCGAGATGAAAAACTGTTTTTT. Full variable domain (remainder filled in from reference TRBV19 and TRBJ1-4): DGGITQSPKYLFRKEGQNVTLSCEQNLNHDAMYWYRQDPGQGLRLIYYSQIVNDFQKGDIAEGYSVSREKKESFPLTVTSAQKNPTAFYLCASSIDPGQRDEKLFFGSGTQLSVL.

V is TRBV6-2 or TRBV6-3 and J is TRBJ1-1; 8 bases are a match to TRBD1. Germline CDR1 and CDR2: MNHEY and SVGEGT. This CDR3 has 14 residues. V gave up 4 bases and J gave up 2 bases; unmatched junction bases: 3. The CDR3 sequence is CASSSQGANTEAFF. The CDR3 coding sequence is TGTGCCAGCAGTTCTCAGGGGGCCAACACTGAAGCTTTCTTT.

The V gene is TRBV5-4, the J gene TRBJ2-3; 14 nucleotides align to TRBD2. Trimming removed 0 bases from V and 4 bases from J; junction bases left unmatched: 7. Germline lookup yields CDR1 SGHNT and CDR2 YYREEE (reference sequence). The CDR3 contains 18 residues. DNA for the CDR3: TGTGCCAGCAGCTTGGCGTTCAGACTAGCGGGGGGGGCAGATACGCAGTATTTT. This gives the protein CASSLAFRLAGGADTQYF.